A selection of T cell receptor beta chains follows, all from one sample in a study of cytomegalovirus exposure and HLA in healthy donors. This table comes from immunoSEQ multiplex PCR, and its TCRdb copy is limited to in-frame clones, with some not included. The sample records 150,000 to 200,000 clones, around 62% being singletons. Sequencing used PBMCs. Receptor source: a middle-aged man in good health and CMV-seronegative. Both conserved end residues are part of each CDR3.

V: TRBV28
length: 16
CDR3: CASSFSRGQGNYGYTF

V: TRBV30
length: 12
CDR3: CAWSTVNYGYTF

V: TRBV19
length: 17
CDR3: CASTTPTQGSGANVLTF

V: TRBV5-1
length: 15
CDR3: CASSSKTGRREKLFF

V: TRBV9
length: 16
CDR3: CASSSREGTGAYEQYF

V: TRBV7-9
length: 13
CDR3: CASSLAGADTQYF

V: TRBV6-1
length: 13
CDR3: CAAGTAGGTEAFF

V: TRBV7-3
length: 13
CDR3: CASSLGRGYEQYF

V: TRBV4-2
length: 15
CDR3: CASSQKAEGASPLHF

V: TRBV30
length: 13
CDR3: CAWRAQGGATQYF

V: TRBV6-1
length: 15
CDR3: CASRTTGGVSYEQYF

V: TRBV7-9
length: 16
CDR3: CASSPGQLANTGELFF

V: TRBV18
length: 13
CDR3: CASSPPSGKGRFF

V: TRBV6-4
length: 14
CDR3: CASSAGQGADEQYF

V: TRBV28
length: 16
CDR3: CASSLSGGASTGELFF

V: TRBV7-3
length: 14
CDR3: CASSLAGGFDTQYF

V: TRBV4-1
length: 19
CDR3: CASSRSLPTIQGEKGEQYF

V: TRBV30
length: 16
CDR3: CAWSVHRGGSTDTQYF

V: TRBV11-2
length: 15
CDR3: CASSTTGSGANVLTF

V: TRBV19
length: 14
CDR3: CATEGLPQPYEQYF

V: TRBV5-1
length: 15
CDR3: CASSMTGDRNQPQHF

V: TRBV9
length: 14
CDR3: CASSVGGVNQPQHF

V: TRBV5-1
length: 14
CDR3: CASSLRTGYGEQFF

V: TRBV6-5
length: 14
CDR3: CASSLAPYTDTQYF

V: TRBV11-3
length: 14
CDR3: CASSLDSKSYEQYF

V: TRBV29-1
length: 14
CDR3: CSVGGLAGVYEQYF

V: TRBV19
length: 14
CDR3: CATTDRGWSETQYF

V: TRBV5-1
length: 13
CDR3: CASSLGGTAEAFF

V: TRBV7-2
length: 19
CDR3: CASSAPGTSGSGGRDTQYF

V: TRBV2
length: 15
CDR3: CASSDTTGGRDTQYF

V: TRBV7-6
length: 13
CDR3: CASSFQIRGEQYF

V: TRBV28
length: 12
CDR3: CASNARLDTQYF

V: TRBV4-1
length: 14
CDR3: CASSLVQGTDTQYF

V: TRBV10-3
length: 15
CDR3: CAISGRDSGANVLTF

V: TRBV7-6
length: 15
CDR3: CASSLPWDYQETQYF

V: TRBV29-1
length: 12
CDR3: CSVKGDGNTIYF